This T cell receptor (beta chain) was identified in a study of blood T cell repertoires in COVID-19 (TCRdb year 2020). In terms of the full investigation: The collaborator samples originated in the United States, Italy and Spain and spanned the acute and convalescent phases of COVID-19. The prospective study material was composed of cDNA or gDNA derived from T cells, B-cell-depleted T cells, or PBMCs. A freely available public database, intended as a resource for researchers studying the immune response to SARS-CoV-2, is where the repertoires were released. Where HLA class I and class II types were available, the types were taken from metadata supplied by the sample provider, not from assay-based typing. Subjects who had been exposed to COVID-19, were actively infected with it, or had recovered from it provided the deeply sampled blood TCRbeta repertoires that made up the dataset. Samples were obtained from the ongoing ImmuneRACE study (first 160 participants) and from roughly 1,300 subjects provided by 6 global collaborators. A de-identified subject ID, COVID-19 status, age in years and sex were almost always included in the sample metadata.

TCRbeta CDR3 regions were amplified from genomic DNA using the immunoSEQ Assay, a bias-controlled multiplex PCR. From the authors' description of their analysis: Nucleated cell counts per sample were estimated from amplification of reference gene primers within the assay. To quantify the absolute abundance of each unique TCRbeta CDR3 rearrangement, sequence reads were collapsed and filtered. For each sample, productive Simpson clonality was calculated as the square root of Simpson's diversity index over productive rearrangements. TCRdb limited this immuneACCESS table to in-frame rearrangements with V and J called. A share of clones is missing; checked studies link under half to unresolved V genes, and the rest is unexplained. For V, J and clone size, that table is used; D and trimming come from the DNA. The sample records roughly 240,000 clones, about 84% of which are singletons. Approximately 5% of the sample is held by the ten biggest clonotypes.

Here is what the overall study found, with its caveats: How much clinical and demographic metadata was included differed by source and by participant, and the metadata was provided uncurated.

Concerning this clone: What this receptor recognizes is not known. Qualities for individual bases were not recorded, and no much larger clone is one base off.

At one collaborating source in Seattle, patients were enrolled during active infection and were followed longitudinally through the course of disease. The collaborating institutions used their own protocols to collect whole blood in K2EDTA tubes. For TCRbeta analysis, collaborators shipped samples as frozen whole blood, isolated PBMCs, or DNA extracted from either of those sample types. From the cysteine through the phenylalanine, the CDR3 covers 14 amino acids. Just CDR3 DNA is preserved here, 42 bases in frame from base 1. For CDR1 and CDR2, the germline V gene lists MDHEN and SYDVKM. V is shortened by 3 bases, J by 4 bases, and the region joining them spans 12 bases.

This clonotype was obtained from a woman older than 75 with COVID-19, enrolled during active disease. The material sequenced was peripheral blood. The receptor chain draws on TRBV28 and TRBJ1-2; a tentative D match to TRBD1 spans 6 bases. At the DNA level, the sequence is TGTGCCAGCAGTTTCCAGGACAGATTCTATGGCTACACCTTC. It encodes CASSFQDRFYGYTF.